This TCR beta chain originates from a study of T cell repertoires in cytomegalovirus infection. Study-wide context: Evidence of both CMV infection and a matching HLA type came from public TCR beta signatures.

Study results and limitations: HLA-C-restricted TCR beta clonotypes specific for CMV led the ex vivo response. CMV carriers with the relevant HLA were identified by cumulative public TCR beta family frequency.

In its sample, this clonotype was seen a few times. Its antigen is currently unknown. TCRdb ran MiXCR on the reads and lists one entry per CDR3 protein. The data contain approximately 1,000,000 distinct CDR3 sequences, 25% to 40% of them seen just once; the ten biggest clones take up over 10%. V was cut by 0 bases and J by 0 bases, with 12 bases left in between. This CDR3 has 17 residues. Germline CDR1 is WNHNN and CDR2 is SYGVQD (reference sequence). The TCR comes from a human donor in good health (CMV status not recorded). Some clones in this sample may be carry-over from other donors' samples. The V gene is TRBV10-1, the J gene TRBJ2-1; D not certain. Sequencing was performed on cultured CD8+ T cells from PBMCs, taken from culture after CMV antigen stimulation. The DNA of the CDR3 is TGCGCCAGCAGTGAGTCCTCGTCGGGTAGCTCCTACAATGAGCAGTTCTTC. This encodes CASSESSSGSSYNEQFF.